Presented here are 22 T cell receptor beta chains from one specimen sequenced in a study of T cells in Graves' hyperthyroidism and ophthalmopathy. The TCR beta CDR3 regions underwent amplification using RNA transcripts as the source. The HTBI primer set drove a first-round RT-PCR of the TCR CDR3. TCRdb used MiXCR to reprocess the multiplex PCR reads, holding one entry per CDR3 protein. The data contain about 420,000 distinct CDR3 sequences, 15% to 19% of them singletons. The specimen sequenced was blood. The receptor source for this set is a woman aged 18 to 35 with Graves' hyperthyroidism.

This clonotype was seen repeatedly, ten times or more. V gene TRBV12-3 or TRBV12-4 combines with J gene TRBJ1-2; D ambiguous. There are 14 residues in the CDR3. The V end was cut by 4 bases, the J end by 0 bases, with 9 bases between. The CDR3 here is CASSSGTSNYGYTF. DNA for the CDR3: TGTGCCAGCAGTTCGGGCACCTCTAACTATGGCTACACCTTC.

This clonotype was recorded at least ten times. The chain recombines TRBV12-3 or TRBV12-4 with TRBJ1-2; the D is unclear. V was trimmed by 7 bases and J by 7 bases, leaving 19 bases between them. This CDR3 spans 14 amino acids. For the CDR3, the DNA is TGTGCCAGCACTCTGGGTTTTGGGCAGGCTGGCTACACCTTC. Its protein product is CASTLGFGQAGYTF.

This clonotype was seen repeatedly, ten times or more. The chain has TRBV15 and TRBJ1-5; the D is unclear. CDR1 is LNHNV, CDR2 YYDKDF, per germline (reference sequence). V gave up 0 bases and J gave up 3 bases, with 9 bases separating them. The CDR3 has 15 amino acids. The CDR3 protein is CATSRETDDNQPQHF. For the CDR3, the DNA is TGTGCCACCAGCAGAGAGACGGATGACAATCAGCCCCAGCATTTT.

This clonotype was detected many times. The chain combines TRBV7-3 with TRBJ2-3, with a tentative D call TRBD2 (7 bases). The CDR3 has 13 residues. Trimming removed 4 bases at V and 8 bases at J, with 13 bases between. Germline V CDR1 and CDR2: SGHTA, FQGTGA. In DNA, the CDR3 is TGTGCCAGCAGCTCCGGGGGGCAGGGTACGCAGTATTTT. This gives the protein CASSSGGQGTQYF.

This clonotype was seen ten or more times. The genes are TRBV12-3 or TRBV12-4 and TRBJ1-5; 8 bases align to TRBD1. The length of the CDR3 is 16 residues. V dropped 8 bases and J dropped 7; count of bases not matched to a gene: 16. CDR3 sequence reads: CASGMSLTGAGQPQHF. The CDR3 DNA reads as TGTGCCAGCGGTATGAGCTTGACAGGGGCGGGGCAGCCCCAGCATTTT.

Remarks on this clonotype: This clone may be a read error of a much larger clone one base away. The chain links TRBV7-3 to TRBJ2-5; 7 bases are a match to TRBD1. The CDR3 is 15 amino acids. Germline V CDR1 and CDR2: SGHTA, FQGTGA. This CDR3 reads CASSLRGQSQGTQYF. For the CDR3, the DNA is TGTGCCAGCAGCTTAAGGGGACAGTCCCAAGGGACCCAGTACTTC. The variable domain in full, with the rest retrieved from reference TRBV7-3 and TRBJ2-5, is GAGVSQTPSNKVTEKGKYVELRCDPISGHTALYWYRQSLGQGPEFLIYFQGTGAADDSGLPNDRFFAVRPEGSVSTLKIQRTERGDSAVYLCASSLRGQSQGTQYFGPGTRLLVL.

This clonotype was found many times. This chain connects TRBV12-3 or TRBV12-4 to TRBJ1-1; D uncertain. V was trimmed by 2 bases and J by 7 bases, leaving 8 bases between them. The CDR3 sequence is 12 residues long. CDR3 nucleotides: TGTGCCAGCAGTTTATCCGGGGTTGAAGCTTTCTTT. Translated, it gives CASSLSGVEAFF.

Comments on this clonotype: Given a much more abundant clone one base away, this may be a read error. The chain is built from TRBV7-8 and TRBJ2-1; 9 nucleotides agree with TRBD2. The V and J ends lost 10 bases and 4 bases, in that order; junction bases with no gene match: 14. Germline lookup yields CDR1 SGHVS and CDR2 FQNEAQ. The length of the CDR3 is 16 residues. This CDR3 reads CANSQAGGRAYNEQFF. The CDR3 DNA reads TGTGCCAACAGTCAAGCGGGAGGTAGGGCTTACAATGAGCAGTTCTTC.

Regarding this clonotype: Given a much more abundant clone one base away, this may be a read error. The chain combines TRBV12-5 with TRBJ2-7, with D hard to call. Germline CDR1 reads LGHNT; CDR2 reads FRNRAP. This CDR3 comprises 12 residues. In DNA, the CDR3 is TGTGCTAGTGGTTTGGTATGGTACGACCAGTACTTC. It codes for CASGLVWYDQYF.

This clonotype was detected a few times. This rearrangement joins TRBV2 to TRBJ1-2; D may be TRBD1 (5 bases). Germline values: CDR1 SNHLY, CDR2 FYNNEI. The CDR3 is made up of 14 amino acids. V was trimmed by 4 bases and J by 8 bases, leaving 17 bases between them. The CDR3 sequence: CASSAQVPGDGYTF. For the CDR3, the DNA is TGTGCCAGCAGTGCCCAAGTTCCGGGGGACGGCTACACCTTC.

The chain recombines TRBV6-1 with TRBJ1-1; D is unresolved. CDR3 length: 14 residues. Trimming stripped 7 bases from V and 3 bases from J, with 15 bases between. Germline CDR1 and CDR2: MNHNS and SASEGT. The CDR3 DNA is TGTGCCAGCACCCGAGGGCTCGGGGACACTGAAGCTTTCTTT. Translation: CASTRGLGDTEAFF.

This clonotype showed up many times. The chain employs TRBV15 and TRBJ2-3, with D possibly matching TRBD2 (5 bases). Germline V gene sequence: CDR1 LNHNV, CDR2 YYDKDF (reference sequence). With 0 bases removed from V and 9 bases from J, the gap between germline ends came to 16 bases. The CDR3 covers 15 residues. The CDR3 DNA reads TGTGCCACCAGCAGAGATGCTGTGGCTAGCTTGACGCAGTATTTT. Amino acid sequence: CATSRDAVASLTQYF.

There are many counts of this clonotype. This chain connects TRBV6-1 to TRBJ2-5; possibly TRBD2 for D (5 bases). The CDR3 sequence is 11 residues long. V was trimmed by 9 bases and J by 9 bases, leaving 14 bases between them. CDR1 MNHNS and CDR2 SASEGT come from the germline V gene. The CDR3 DNA sequence: TGTGCCAGTTCATCAAGCGGACCCCAGTACTTC. It encodes CASSSSGPQYF.

This clonotype was detected ten times or more. The rearrangement joins TRBV5-1 to TRBJ1-2; D remains unclear. V lost 1 base to trimming and J lost 4 bases, with 11 bases between them. The germline V gene encodes CDR1 SGHRS and CDR2 YFSETQ. The CDR3 sequence is 14 residues long. The DNA of the CDR3 is TGCGCCAGCAGCTTGTCGGCAGGCGGCTATGGCTACACCTTC. Translated, it gives CASSLSAGGYGYTF.

This clonotype was picked up a small number of times. Here the CDR3 reads CASSSAGAGANVLTF. In DNA form, the CDR3 reads TGTGCCAGCAGCTCGGCAGGGGCTGGGGCCAACGTCCTGACTTTC. The rearrangement uses TRBV7-9 and TRBJ2-6, with a tentative D call TRBD1 (6 bases). Germline values: CDR1 SEHNR, CDR2 FQNEAQ (reference sequence). Between the trimmed V and J ends, which lost 4 bases and 2 bases, there was a span of 9 bases. The CDR3 spans 15 residues.

The table lists this clonotype with many counts. This chain connects TRBV6-2 or TRBV6-3 to TRBJ1-4; D not resolved. V was shortened by 5 bases and J by 6 bases, with 19 bases between the two germline ends. The CDR3 contains 16 residues. Germline loops: CDR1 MNHEY, CDR2 SVGEGT. The CDR3 sequence is CASSPGPAWVDEKLFF. DNA of the CDR3: TGTGCCAGCAGTCCTGGACCAGCCTGGGTGGATGAAAAACTGTTTTTT.

Points on this clonotype: The junction departs from germline at one end; a sequencing error may be responsible. The rearrangement links TRBV12-3 or TRBV12-4 to TRBJ2-5; the match to TRBD2 covers 8 bases. CDR3 length: 12 amino acids. The CDR3 nucleotides are TGTACCAGCAGTCGGGCGGGGGGGACCCAGTACTTC. Residues: CTSSRAGGTQYF.

This chain uses TRBV3-1 with TRBJ2-7, with D possibly TRBD2 on 5 matching bases. V lost 10 bases and J lost 3, with 19 bases in between. The CDR3 is 14 residues long. The V gene's germline CDR1 is LGHDT and CDR2 YNNKEL (reference sequence). In DNA, the CDR3 is TGTGCCACCACCCCGGGATTAGGCAACTACGAGCAGTACTTC. This translates into CATTPGLGNYEQYF.

This clonotype has at least ten counts. The V call is TRBV2, the J call TRBJ2-7; TRBD1 aligns across 7 bases. V gave up 7 bases and J gave up 4 bases; unmatched junction bases: 1. Germline lookup yields CDR1 SNHLY and CDR2 FYNNEI. The CDR3 has 11 residues. CDR3 bases: TGTGCCAGCACAGGGGGTTACGAGCAGTACTTC. This gives the protein CASTGGYEQYF. The variable domain in full, with the rest retrieved from reference TRBV2 and TRBJ2-7, is EPEVTQTPSHQVTQMGQEVILRCVPISNHLYFYWYRQILGQKVEFLVSFYNNEISEKSEIFDDQFSVERPDGSNFTLKIRSTKLEDSAMYFCASTGGYEQYFGPGTRLTVT.

This clonotype was found many times. This chain uses TRBV2 with TRBJ2-5; D ambiguous. Germline V gives CDR1 SNHLY, CDR2 FYNNEI. The CDR3 has 14 residues. Trimming left V 0 bases short and J 2 bases short, with 7 bases between. The CDR3 loop is CASSEAGWQETQYF. CDR3 sequence (DNA): TGTGCCAGCAGTGAAGCGGGGTGGCAAGAGACCCAGTACTTC. The complete variable domain, with remaining parts taken from reference TRBV2 and TRBJ2-5, reads EPEVTQTPSHQVTQMGQEVILRCVPISNHLYFYWYRQILGQKVEFLVSFYNNEISEKSEIFDDQFSVERPDGSNFTLKIRSTKLEDSAMYFCASSEAGWQETQYFGPGTRLLVL.

This chain connects TRBV2 to TRBJ2-7, with 10 bases lining up with TRBD2. Germline V CDR1 and CDR2: SNHLY, FYNNEI. The length of the CDR3 is 15 residues. Trimming removed 6 bases from V and 1 base from J; junction bases left unmatched: 6. CDR3 nucleotide sequence: TGTGCCAGCAGCCCTAGCGGGAGTTTTTCCTACGAGCAGTACTTC. Its protein product is CASSPSGSFSYEQYF.

This clonotype was picked up many times. This chain joins TRBV12-3 or TRBV12-4 and TRBJ2-2; D unresolved. The CDR3 contains 14 residues. Trimming took off 2 bases at V and 4 bases at J, with 8 bases between the two ends. The CDR3 is CASSLQASTGELFF. The DNA for the CDR3 is TGTGCCAGCAGTTTACAGGCTTCCACCGGGGAGCTGTTTTTT.